Below are 19 T cell receptor beta chains sequenced from a single sample in a study of blood T cells in healthy people across ages (dated by TCRdb to about 2015). Library preparation used 5' RACE. Sequencing used an Illumina HiSeq 2500. A second PCR of about 7 to 12 cycles was run with a J-beta primer mix and a sample-barcoded 5' primer. In-frame beta chains were kept once TCRdb had trimmed the public reads at Q25 with fastp and called clones with MiXCR. Each record represents a unique CDR3 protein, reported with the most common genes and DNA among its rows. The sample table holds 850,000 or so distinct CDR3 sequences, of which under 35% were seen once. The ten largest clones take up roughly 17% of the sample. Sequencing input: blood. These receptors all stem from a woman at least 80 years old in good health.

The chain carries TRBV11-2 and TRBJ2-1, with TRBD1 matching over 10 bases. Losses at the gene ends were 5 bases for V and 8 bases for J; bases not matched to a gene: 9. The CDR3 contains 15 residues. Per the germline V gene, CDR1 is SGHAT and CDR2 is FQNNGV. In DNA, the CDR3 is TGTGCCAGCAGCACACGACAGGGGGCTGGCTATGAGCAGTTCTTC. Protein sequence: CASSTRQGAGYEQFF. Full variable domain (missing parts from reference TRBV11-2 and TRBJ2-1): EAGVAQSPRYKIIEKRQSVAFWCNPISGHATLYWYQQILGQGPKLLIQFQNNGVVDDSQLPKDRFSAERLKGVDSTLKIQPAKLEDSAVYLCASSTRQGAGYEQFFGPGTRLTVL.

As concerns this clonotype: Compared with germline, one end of the junction differs, possibly owing to a read error. This chain connects TRBV7-2 to TRBJ2-3, with 7 positions matching TRBD2. Germline CDR1 reads SGHTA; CDR2 reads FQGNSA. The CDR3 sequence is 15 residues long. The CDR3 DNA follows: TGTGCCGGCAGCTTATTCCCTAGCGGCGCATATACGCAGTATTTT. This translates into CAGSLFPSGAYTQYF.

This clonotype has a count of ten or more. The chain joins TRBV11-2 to TRBJ2-3; TRBD1 is a possible D gene (5 bases). Per germline, CDR1 SGHAT and CDR2 FQNNGV. CDR3 size: 14 residues. Trimming pared 1 base from V and 5 bases from J, leaving 10 bases between. The CDR3 here is CASSLALQGDTQYF. CDR3 coding DNA: TGTGCCAGCAGCTTAGCCCTTCAGGGAGATACGCAGTATTTT.

This clonotype was found a few times. The chain combines TRBV28 with TRBJ2-5, with a weak D call TRBD1 (6 bases). The CDR3 sequence is 13 residues long. Germline loops: CDR1 MDHEN, CDR2 SYDVKM. Between the trimmed V and J ends, which lost 2 bases and 13 bases, there was a span of 17 bases. The CDR3 sequence is CASSLPNSRRGYF. DNA of the CDR3: TGTGCCAGCAGTTTACCCAACAGTCGCAGGGGGTACTTC.

In its sample, this clonotype was seen many times. The chain couples TRBV4-2 to TRBJ1-2; tentatively, D is TRBD1 (6 bases). The CDR3 extends over 14 amino acids. The germline V gene encodes CDR1 LGHNA and CDR2 YNFKEQ. Trimming pared 1 base from V and 6 bases from J, leaving 12 bases between. CDR3: CASSQGGQRHGYTF. CDR3 DNA: TGTGCCAGCAGCCAAGGGGGGCAGAGGCATGGCTACACCTTC.

This chain uses TRBV28 with TRBJ2-7; the D gene is possibly TRBD2 (6 bases). V lost 5 bases and J 4 bases, leaving 18 bases between the germline ends. Germline V gene sequence: CDR1 MDHEN, CDR2 SYDVKM. The CDR3 totals 15 residues. The chain's CDR3 is CASSLGRGTIYEQYF. The CDR3 DNA is TGTGCCAGCAGTCTGGGTCGGGGGACCATTTACGAGCAGTACTTC.

This clonotype was seen at least ten times. The chain recombines TRBV7-9 with TRBJ1-5, with D uncertain. Germline CDR1 reads SEHNR; CDR2 reads FQNEAQ (reference sequence). CDR3 length: 14 residues. The V and J ends lost 1 base and 3 bases respectively, with 7 bases between them. The CDR3, as DNA: TGTGCCAGCAGCTTAGGTTATATCAATCAGCCCCAGCATTTT. Protein: CASSLGYINQPQHF.

To note about this clonotype: A much larger clonotype is one base distant, so this may be a read error. This chain joins TRBV6-2 or TRBV6-3 and TRBJ2-5; TRBD1 matches at 9 bases. Trimming took 4 bases from V and 11 from J; bases not matched to a gene: 17. Per the germline V gene, CDR1 is MNHEY and CDR2 is SVGEGT. CDR3 length: 16 amino acids. CDR3 sequence reads: CASSSLTGGDFNEQYF. The CDR3 bases are TGTGCCAGCAGTTCCCTTACAGGGGGCGATTTCAATGAGCAGTACTTC.

This clonotype was counted at least ten times. V and J are TRBV20-1 and TRBJ2-7; D remains ambiguous. The CDR3 consists of 10 residues. From germline, CDR1 is DFQATT and CDR2 SNEGSKA (reference sequence). Trimming pared 4 bases from V and 6 bases from J, leaving 7 bases between. The CDR3 protein is CSATQLEQYF. The CDR3, as DNA: TGCAGTGCTACTCAGCTCGAGCAGTACTTC.

This clonotype has a single count. This clone may be a read error of a much larger clone one base away. This chain joins TRBV15 and TRBJ2-1; TRBD2 might be the D (5 bases). Germline V gene sequence: CDR1 LNHNV, CDR2 YYDKDF (reference sequence). Trimming took off 0 bases at V and 6 bases at J, with 15 bases between the two ends. This CDR3 spans 16 amino acids. The CDR3 DNA reads TGTGCCACCAGCAGAGATCTCGGCCGGAGGAGCAATGAGCAGTTCTTC. Translating it yields CATSRDLGRRSNEQFF.

The chain employs TRBV7-9 and TRBJ1-1; 7 bases fit TRBD1. J gave up 2 bases and V 4 bases, and 7 bases lay outside the gene matches. CDR1 and CDR2 (germline): SEHNR, FQNEAQ (reference sequence). The CDR3 has 15 residues. CDR3 DNA sequence: TGTGCCAGCAGCTCAAGACAGGGCCCTAACACTGAAGCTTTCTTT. It codes for CASSSRQGPNTEAFF.

The sample holds a few counts of this clonotype. The chain is built from TRBV19 and TRBJ2-5; D call uncertain. Between the trimmed V and J ends, which lost 3 bases and 5 bases, there was a span of 10 bases. Looked up from germline, CDR1 is LNHDA and CDR2 is SQIVND (reference sequence). This CDR3 region has 13 residues. CDR3 region: CASSMQPGETQYF. For the CDR3, the DNA is TGTGCCAGTAGTATGCAACCCGGGGAGACCCAGTACTTC.

This clonotype has at least ten counts. This chain joins TRBV6-2 or TRBV6-3 and TRBJ2-7; the match to TRBD1 covers 7 bases. Germline lookup yields CDR1 MNHEY and CDR2 SVGEGT. The ends lost 4 bases at V and 0 bases at J; junction bases unmatched: 9. The CDR3 is 16 amino acids. The CDR3 region is CASSSPGQLNSYEQYF. The CDR3 DNA follows: TGTGCCAGCAGTTCCCCGGGACAGCTTAACTCCTACGAGCAGTACTTC.

This clonotype was seen repeatedly, ten times or more. The gene calls are TRBV5-1 and TRBJ2-1; 8 bases align to TRBD1. The germline V gene encodes CDR1 SGHRS and CDR2 YFSETQ. The CDR3 contains 15 residues. V was clipped by 1 base and J by 7 bases; unmatched bases: 7. CDR3 protein: CASSLSDRDLNEQFF. In DNA, the CDR3 is TGCGCCAGCAGCTTGTCGGACAGGGATCTAAATGAGCAGTTCTTC.

This clonotype was detected ten times or more. J is TRBJ2-7 and V is TRBV7-2; 11 nucleotides align to TRBD2. Trimming took 1 base from V and 7 from J; bases not matched to a gene: 9. Germline-derived CDR1 and CDR2 are SGHTA and FQGNSA. This CDR3 is 16 amino acids long. Here the CDR3 DNA reads TGTGCCAGCAGCTTAGTTTGGACTAGCGGGCGGGTTGAGCAGTACTTC. This encodes CASSLVWTSGRVEQYF.

This clonotype has at least ten counts. This chain links TRBV10-2 with TRBJ1-2; D is ambiguous. Germline-derived CDR1 and CDR2 are WSHSY and SAAADI. The CDR3 has 13 residues. V lost 4 bases and J 8 bases, leaving 14 bases between the germline ends. DNA of the CDR3: TGCGCCAGCAGTGCGGCGTCCAAATCGGGCTACACCTTC. This translates into CASSAASKSGYTF.

As regards this clonotype: This may be a read error: a much more frequent sequence differs by one nucleotide. The rearrangement links TRBV7-2 to TRBJ2-3; 9 bases line up with TRBD2. This CDR3 region has 14 residues. The germline V gene encodes CDR1 SGHTA and CDR2 FQGNSA. V was pared by 5 bases and J by 14 bases, with 14 bases of the junction left unmatched. The CDR3 bases are TGTGCCAGCAGCCCCCCGGGACTAGCTGGTTCGCGGTATTTT. As protein: CASSPPGLAGSRYF.

This chain joins TRBV19 and TRBJ1-2, with TRBD1 matching over 7 bases. The CDR3 contains 15 residues. J was trimmed by 0 bases and V by 5 bases; bases with no gene match: 6. Germline loops: CDR1 LNHDA, CDR2 SQIVND (reference sequence). CDR3 region: CASSDAGTANYGYTF. CDR3 DNA: TGTGCCAGTAGTGACGCCGGGACAGCTAACTATGGCTACACCTTC.

This clonotype occurred many times. The CDR3 region is CASSKPGQDGHEQYF. The CDR3 nucleotides are TGTGCCAGCAGCAAGCCGGGACAGGACGGCCACGAGCAGTACTTC. V and J are TRBV21-1 and TRBJ2-7; no check of the table's D call, TRBD1, against the DNA was made. TRBV21-1 is designated a pseudogene. The CDR3 extends over 15 amino acids.